Each of the 30 T cell receptor beta chains below was sequenced from the same sample in a study of blood T cell repertoires in COVID-19. Data came from immunoSEQ multiplex PCR; TCRdb stores just in-frame clones and leaves some out. The table has about 200,000 clones, around 81% seen once; the top ten hold about 0.91%. The sample comprised peripheral blood. The receptors come from a man aged 60 to 75 with COVID-19, enrolled during active disease.

This clone was counted only a few times. The chain employs TRBV12-3 or TRBV12-4 and TRBJ1-1; the D gene is possibly TRBD1 (5 bases). Trimming stripped 5 bases from V and 6 bases from J, with 10 bases between. CDR3 length equals 12 residues. The CDR3, as DNA: TGTGCCAGCAGTCCCTCGGGGGCTGAAGCTTTCTTT. Encoded protein: CASSPSGAEAFF.

This clone was recorded once. This chain links TRBV4-1 with TRBJ1-2; no reliable D call. Trimming took off 3 bases at V and 6 bases at J, with 11 bases between the two ends. Germline V gene lookup returns CDR1 MGHRA and CDR2 YSYEKL. The length of the CDR3 is 13 residues. CDR3 sequence (DNA): TGCGCCAGCAGCCAGCGACGGGAAAATGGCTACACCTTC. Protein sequence: CASSQRRENGYTF.

This rearrangement joins TRBV30 to TRBJ1-4, with D tentatively TRBD1 (5 bases). V dropped 1 base and J dropped 3 bases, with 12 bases sitting between them. Per germline, CDR1 GTSNPN and CDR2 SVGIG (reference sequence). This CDR3 is built from 15 residues. CDR3 region: CAWSAVGAANEKLFF. The CDR3 bases are TGTGCCTGGAGTGCGGTTGGGGCTGCTAATGAAAAACTGTTTTTT.

The genes are TRBV7-8 and TRBJ1-1; 7 bases match TRBD1. The CDR3 is 18 amino acids. V lost 1 base and J lost 1; bases outside the gene matches: 12. Germline loops: CDR1 SGHVS, CDR2 FQNEAQ. In DNA, the CDR3 is TGTGCCAGCAGCTTAGTGGTGCGAACAGGGGTGAAGAACACTGAAGCTTTCTTT. Encoded protein: CASSLVVRTGVKNTEAFF.

This clone has only a few counts. The rearrangement joins TRBV7-9 to TRBJ1-1; D is possibly TRBD1 (6 bases). The CDR3 is made up of 15 amino acids. Germline values: CDR1 SEHNR, CDR2 FQNEAQ (reference sequence). V lost 5 bases to trimming and J lost 9 bases, with 22 bases between them. CDR3 loop: CASSADRLKGFQAFF. Written as DNA, the CDR3 is TGTGCCAGCAGCGCGGACAGATTAAAAGGATTTCAAGCTTTCTTT.

The chain employs TRBV14 and TRBJ2-7; 9 bases align to TRBD1. The V gene's germline CDR1 is SGHDN and CDR2 FVKESK. The CDR3 is made up of 15 amino acids. With V trimmed by 1 base and J by 9 bases, 10 bases remained unmatched. The CDR3 reads CASSQGPGQGVGQYF. In DNA, the CDR3 is TGTGCCAGCAGCCAAGGACCGGGACAGGGAGTCGGGCAGTACTTC. The full variable domain, completed using reference TRBV14 and TRBJ2-7, is EAGVTQFPSHSVIEKGQTVTLRCDPISGHDNLYWYRRVMGKEIKFLLHFVKESKQDESGMPNNRFLAERTGGTYSTLKVQPAELEDSGVYFCASSQGPGQGVGQYFGPGTRLTVT.

The chain has TRBV19 and TRBJ1-5, with 9 bases fitting TRBD1. V trimming: 3 bases; J trimming: 6 bases; junction bases outside the gene matches: 9. Looked up from germline, CDR1 is LNHDA and CDR2 is SQIVND (reference sequence). The CDR3 is 16 residues long. CDR3 DNA sequence: TGTGCCAGTAGTATTGGGGGGGGACAGGGTTCTCAGCCCCAGCATTTT. It yields the protein CASSIGGGQGSQPQHF. Filled out from reference TRBV19 and TRBJ1-5, the complete variable domain reads DGGITQSPKYLFRKEGQNVTLSCEQNLNHDAMYWYRQDPGQGLRLIYYSQIVNDFQKGDIAEGYSVSREKKESFPLTVTSAQKNPTAFYLCASSIGGGQGSQPQHFGDGTRLSIL.

V and J are TRBV28 and TRBJ1-2, with D perhaps matching TRBD1 (5 bases). This CDR3 is 12 amino acids long. Per the germline V gene, CDR1 is MDHEN and CDR2 is SYDVKM. V was trimmed by 8 bases and J by 5 bases, leaving 12 bases between them. Here the CDR3 reads CASGGRSYGYTF. DNA for the CDR3: TGTGCCAGCGGGGGGAGGTCGTATGGCTACACCTTC.

J is TRBJ1-1 and V is TRBV15; D uncertain. Looked up from germline, CDR1 is LNHNV and CDR2 is YYDKDF (reference sequence). The CDR3 has 13 amino acids. The ends were cut back, 5 bases at V and 3 bases at J, with 10 bases in the middle. DNA for the CDR3: TGTGCCACCAGCCTAGTCTGGTACACTGAAGCTTTCTTT. It is translated as CATSLVWYTEAFF. Based on the CDR3 plus reference TRBV15 and TRBJ1-1, the full variable domain is DAMVIQNPRYQVTQFGKPVTLSCSQTLNHNVMYWYQQKSSQAPKLLFHYYDKDFNNEADTPDNFQSRRPNTSFCFLDIRSPGLGDTAMYLCATSLVWYTEAFFGQGTRLTVV.

This chain uses TRBV6-2 or TRBV6-3 with TRBJ1-2; no clear D. V was pared by 6 bases and J by 4 bases, with 12 bases between. The V gene's germline CDR1 is MNHEY and CDR2 SVGEGT. The CDR3 consists of 13 residues. The CDR3 nucleotides are TGTGCCAGCAGCCCGGACTCCGGCTATGGCTACACCTTC. Amino acids: CASSPDSGYGYTF.

The chain employs TRBV27 and TRBJ1-4; weak D call: TRBD1 (5 bases). The V gene's germline CDR1 is MNHEY and CDR2 SMNVEV (reference sequence). V lost 5 bases to trimming and J lost 8 bases, with 12 bases between them. The CDR3 is made up of 13 amino acids. The CDR3 bases are TGTGCCAGCAGTGTCAGGGCGAGGGAAAAACTGTTTTTT. It specifies CASSVRAREKLFF. The whole variable domain, filled in from reference TRBV27 and TRBJ1-4, reads EAQVTQNPRYLITVTGKKLTVTCSQNMNHEYMSWYRQDPGLGLRQIYYSMNVEVTDKGDVPEGYKVSRKEKRNFPLILESPSPNQTSLYFCASSVRAREKLFFGSGTQLSVL.

This sequence joins TRBV6-5 and TRBJ1-1; D gene ambiguous. V was pared by 10 bases and J by 1 base, with 10 bases between. Germline V gives CDR1 MNHEY, CDR2 SVGAGI. The CDR3 contains 12 residues. CDR3: CATTTGNTEAFF. As DNA, the CDR3 is TGTGCCACTACGACGGGGAACACTGAAGCTTTCTTT.

This rearrangement joins TRBV27 to TRBJ2-7; a possible D gene is TRBD1 (6 bases). The CDR3 covers 13 residues. V was pared by 5 bases and J by 7 bases, with 15 bases between. Germline V gene lookup returns CDR1 MNHEY and CDR2 SMNVEV (reference sequence). CDR3 sequence reads: CASSLTGLVEQYF. The CDR3 DNA sequence: TGTGCCAGCAGTCTCACAGGGCTGGTGGAGCAGTACTTC.

This sequence joins TRBV12-3 or TRBV12-4 and TRBJ1-3; D is ambiguous. Trimming removed 2 bases at V and 4 bases at J, with 3 bases between. This CDR3 region has 12 residues. Here the CDR3 DNA reads TGTGCCAGCAGTTTACCGGGAAACACCATATATTTT. It is translated as CASSLPGNTIYF.

The CDR3 DNA sequence: TGTGCCTTGACTTCAGCCTACGAGCAGTACTTC. Protein: CALTSAYEQYF. The chain links TRBV30 to TRBJ2-7; no firm D call. The CDR3 has 11 amino acids. CDR1 and CDR2 (germline): GTSNPN, SVGIG (reference sequence). The germline V and J ends were trimmed by 7 bases and 2 bases, with 9 bases remaining between them.

This clone was seen only a few times. The chain recombines TRBV6-2 or TRBV6-3 with TRBJ1-1; D remains ambiguous. The length of the CDR3 is 13 residues. From germline, CDR1 is MNHEY and CDR2 SVGEGT. Trimming stripped 0 bases from V and 0 bases from J, with 2 bases between. CDR3 region: CASSYSVNTEAFF. The CDR3 bases are TGTGCCAGCAGTTACTCCGTGAACACTGAAGCTTTCTTT.

There are a few counts of this clone. The V gene is TRBV5-1, the J gene TRBJ1-1; 9 nucleotides match TRBD1. V lost 4 bases, J lost 1 base, and 5 bases stayed unmatched. CDR1 is SGHRS, CDR2 YFSETQ, per germline. The CDR3 has 15 residues. DNA of the CDR3: TGCGCCAGCAGCAGGTGGACAGGGGAGAACACTGAAGCTTTCTTT. Translation gives CASSRWTGENTEAFF.

The V gene is TRBV9, the J gene TRBJ2-1; 15 bases align to TRBD2. The CDR3 has 20 residues. Trimming removed 4 bases from V and 8 bases from J; junction bases left unmatched: 19. From germline, CDR1 is SGDLS and CDR2 YYNGEE. The CDR3 coding sequence is TGTGCCAGCAGCAGAGGGCACCCGGGACTAGCGGGAGGTAAGGTCGATGAGCAGTTCTTC. This codes for CASSRGHPGLAGGKVDEQFF.

The V gene is TRBV12-5, the J gene TRBJ2-1; D perhaps matches TRBD2 (6 bases). From germline, CDR1 is LGHNT and CDR2 FRNRAP. Between the trimmed V and J ends, which lost 6 bases and 12 bases, there was a span of 24 bases. The CDR3 is 15 residues long. CDR3 in amino acids: CASGISELVAGGQFF. The CDR3 nucleotides read TGTGCTAGTGGGATCTCGGAGTTGGTCGCCGGGGGGCAGTTCTTC.

V is TRBV18 and J is TRBJ1-1, with unresolved D. Germline-derived CDR1 and CDR2 are KGHSH and LQKENI. The CDR3 has 13 amino acids. V lost 2 bases, J lost 11 bases, and 15 bases lay in between. The CDR3 nucleotides are TGTGCCAGCTCACCAAGCGACCGCGCAGCGGCTTTCTTT. This sequence encodes CASSPSDRAAAFF.

The chain combines TRBV5-8 with TRBJ1-2; D perhaps matches TRBD1 (5 bases). The CDR3 loop spans 15 amino acids. V was pared by 4 bases and J by 1 base, with 14 bases between. Germline values: CDR1 SGHTS, CDR2 YDEGEE. This CDR3 is CASSHSDTYNYGYTF. CDR3 nucleotide sequence: TGTGCCAGCAGCCATTCGGACACTTATAACTATGGCTACACCTTC.

V and J are TRBV15 and TRBJ1-4; 8 bases map to TRBD1. This CDR3 is 14 amino acids long. The V gene's germline CDR1 is LNHNV and CDR2 YYDKDF (reference sequence). The junction had 5 bases not matched to a gene; V was cut back by 3 bases and J by 8 bases. For the CDR3, the DNA is TGTGCCACCAGCAGGGACAGGGTTGGGGAAAAACTGTTTTTT. Translation gives CATSRDRVGEKLFF.

The chain combines TRBV5-1 with TRBJ1-1; tentatively, D is TRBD1 (5 bases). The CDR3 is 14 amino acids. Looked up from germline, CDR1 is SGHRS and CDR2 is YFSETQ. Trimming cost V 2 bases and J 0 bases, with 8 bases left between them. The CDR3 coding sequence is TGCGCCAGCAGCTTAAGGGGAATGAACACTGAAGCTTTCTTT. It yields the protein CASSLRGMNTEAFF.

This chain connects TRBV4-2 to TRBJ1-2, with 8 bases lining up with TRBD1. The CDR3 has 16 residues. Germline V gene lookup returns CDR1 LGHNA and CDR2 YNFKEQ. The junction had 9 bases not matched to a gene; V was cut back by 2 bases and J by 4 bases. The CDR3 DNA follows: TGTGCCAGCAGCCAATCCCCAGGGGGCGAAGGCTATGGCTACACCTTC. Translating gives CASSQSPGGEGYGYTF.

This sequence joins TRBV28 and TRBJ1-2, with 8 bases lining up with TRBD1. Germline lookup yields CDR1 MDHEN and CDR2 SYDVKM. The CDR3 is made up of 15 amino acids. Germline trimming cut 7 bases from V and 4 bases from J; bases unmatched to any gene: 11. The chain's CDR3 is CASTLQGAQGYGYTF. Written as DNA, the CDR3 is TGTGCCAGCACCCTTCAGGGGGCGCAAGGCTATGGCTACACCTTC.

The chain has TRBV7-9 and TRBJ2-3; D is perhaps TRBD1 (5 bases). The ends were cut back, 1 base at V and 3 bases at J, with 11 bases in the middle. The CDR3 loop spans 15 amino acids. Germline lookup yields CDR1 SEHNR and CDR2 FQNEAQ (reference sequence). Here the CDR3 DNA reads TGTGCCAGCAGCTTAGAGCAGGGTTGGACAGATACGCAGTATTTT. Protein product: CASSLEQGWTDTQYF.

CDR3 amino acids: CASSYLRTEAFF. CDR3 sequence (DNA): TGTGCCAGCAGCTATTTGAGGACTGAAGCTTTCTTT. V and J are TRBV5-6 and TRBJ1-1, with D unresolved. V was pared by 3 bases and J by 5 bases, with 8 bases between. This CDR3 is 12 amino acids long. The germline CDR1 and CDR2 sequences are SGHDT and YYEEEE.

This clone has a single count. The rearrangement uses TRBV30 and TRBJ1-1, with a tentative D call TRBD1 (5 bases). Germline V gene lookup returns CDR1 GTSNPN and CDR2 SVGIG (reference sequence). Trimming pared 6 bases from V and 3 bases from J, leaving 20 bases between. This CDR3 is built from 15 residues. This chain's CDR3 is CACGPGLSFDTEAFF. CDR3 DNA sequence: TGTGCCTGTGGCCCGGGACTTTCTTTCGACACTGAAGCTTTCTTT. The full variable domain, its missing parts supplied by reference TRBV30 and TRBJ1-1, is SQTIHQWPATLVQPVGSPLSLECTVEGTSNPNLYWYRQAAGRGLQLLFYSVGIGQISSEVPQNLSASRPQDRQFILSSKKLLLSDSGFYLCACGPGLSFDTEAFFGQGTRLTVV.

The chain combines TRBV30 with TRBJ1-2, with 7 bases fitting TRBD1. Looked up from germline, CDR1 is GTSNPN and CDR2 is SVGIG (reference sequence). This CDR3 region has 12 residues. Germline trimming cut 5 bases from V and 3 bases from J; bases unmatched to any gene: 3. Here the CDR3 DNA reads TGTGCCTGGGGAGGGGGCTACTATGGCTACACCTTC. Its protein is CAWGGGYYGYTF.

The chain has TRBV5-1 and TRBJ1-1, with unresolved D. Trimming took off 7 bases at V and 4 bases at J, with 14 bases between the two ends. This CDR3 region has 13 residues. CDR1 is SGHRS, CDR2 YFSETQ, per germline. CDR3 bases: TGCGCCAGCCTGAGGGAACTGGGCACTGAAGCTTTCTTT. It yields the protein CASLRELGTEAFF.